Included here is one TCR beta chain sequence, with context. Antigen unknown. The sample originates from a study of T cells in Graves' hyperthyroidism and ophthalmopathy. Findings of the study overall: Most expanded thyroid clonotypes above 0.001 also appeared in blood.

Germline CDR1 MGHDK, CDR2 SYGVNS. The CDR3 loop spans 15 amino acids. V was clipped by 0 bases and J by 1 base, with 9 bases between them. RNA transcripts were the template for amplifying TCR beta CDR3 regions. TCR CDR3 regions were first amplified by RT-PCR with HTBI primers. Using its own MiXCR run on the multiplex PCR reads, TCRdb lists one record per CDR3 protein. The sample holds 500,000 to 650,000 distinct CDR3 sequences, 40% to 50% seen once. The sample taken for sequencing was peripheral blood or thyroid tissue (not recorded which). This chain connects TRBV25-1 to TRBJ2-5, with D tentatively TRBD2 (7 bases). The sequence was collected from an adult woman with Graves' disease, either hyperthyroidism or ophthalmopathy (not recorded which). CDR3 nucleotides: TGTGCCAGCAGTGAATATCGGGGGGCCCAAGAGACCCAGTACTTC. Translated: CASSEYRGAQETQYF.